These T cell receptor beta chains were read from a single sample in a study of blood T cell repertoires in COVID-19. Using immunoSEQ multiplex PCR, the repertoire was profiled, and TCRdb retains in-frame clones only, with some absent. The sample lists 200,000 or so clones; about 87% were seen once. Sequenced input: PBMCs or T cells enriched from blood (not recorded which). These receptor sequences come from a woman aged 30 to 39 who had recovered from COVID-19. CDR3s leave out the opening cysteine and the closing phenylalanine or tryptophan. The order of the fields is V gene, D gene, J gene, CDR3 protein. The D gene is left open where the match is weak.

v_gene: TRBV6-5
d_gene: NA
j_gene: TRBJ2-3
CDR3aa: ASRKRKSTDTQY

v_gene: TRBV7-9
d_gene: NA
j_gene: TRBJ1-1
CDR3aa: ASSSPYNTEAF

v_gene: TRBV5-1
d_gene: NA
j_gene: TRBJ2-6
CDR3aa: ASSADSPGSGANVLT

v_gene: TRBV6-4
d_gene: NA
j_gene: TRBJ1-1
CDR3aa: ASRRVVGTEAF

v_gene: TRBV7-6
d_gene: NA
j_gene: TRBJ1-5
CDR3aa: ASTLLVGSNQPQH

v_gene: TRBV19
d_gene: NA
j_gene: TRBJ1-6
CDR3aa: ASRQGYNSPLH

v_gene: TRBV19
d_gene: NA
j_gene: TRBJ2-3
CDR3aa: ASAPRGASTDTQY

v_gene: TRBV25-1
d_gene: NA
j_gene: TRBJ1-2
CDR3aa: ASSDLSPGRYGYT

v_gene: TRBV9
d_gene: TRBD2
j_gene: TRBJ2-1
CDR3aa: ASSGRVAGNEQF

v_gene: TRBV5-8
d_gene: NA
j_gene: TRBJ2-7
CDR3aa: ASSLQDLRSYEQY

v_gene: TRBV6-5
d_gene: TRBD1
j_gene: TRBJ1-2
CDR3aa: ASRRTGVYGYT

v_gene: TRBV6-1
d_gene: TRBD1
j_gene: TRBJ2-1
CDR3aa: ASSEFAGGQF

v_gene: TRBV6-5
d_gene: NA
j_gene: TRBJ2-7
CDR3aa: ASSPTYEQY

v_gene: TRBV15
d_gene: NA
j_gene: TRBJ1-1
CDR3aa: ATSRDRSRGGPEAF

v_gene: TRBV2
d_gene: TRBD1
j_gene: TRBJ2-7
CDR3aa: ASSQTGQGYEQY

v_gene: TRBV11-2
d_gene: NA
j_gene: TRBJ2-1
CDR3aa: ASSLPNNEQF

v_gene: TRBV4-2
d_gene: TRBD2
j_gene: TRBJ2-3
CDR3aa: ASSQEGTSGDRHTDTQY

v_gene: TRBV6-5
d_gene: NA
j_gene: TRBJ1-1
CDR3aa: ASSYRRRGNTEAF

v_gene: TRBV2
d_gene: NA
j_gene: TRBJ2-1
CDR3aa: ASSAGAGNEQF

v_gene: TRBV12-5
d_gene: NA
j_gene: TRBJ2-2
CDR3aa: ASGLVVRGNTGELF

v_gene: TRBV7-9
d_gene: TRBD2
j_gene: TRBJ2-3
CDR3aa: ASSLKRGGDTQY

v_gene: TRBV6-2/TRBV6-3
d_gene: NA
j_gene: TRBJ1-2
CDR3aa: ASSRRPGDGYT

v_gene: TRBV4-1
d_gene: TRBD1
j_gene: TRBJ1-2
CDR3aa: ASSQEQQGTYGYT

v_gene: TRBV4-2
d_gene: TRBD1
j_gene: TRBJ1-1
CDR3aa: ASGKTGGMVTEAF

v_gene: TRBV4-3
d_gene: NA
j_gene: TRBJ2-3
CDR3aa: ASSQVQGGYTQY

v_gene: TRBV7-2
d_gene: NA
j_gene: TRBJ1-6
CDR3aa: ASSQSQGSSYNSPLH

v_gene: TRBV5-4
d_gene: TRBD1
j_gene: TRBJ1-6
CDR3aa: ASSMTGDRDSPLH

v_gene: TRBV6-5
d_gene: TRBD1
j_gene: TRBJ1-2
CDR3aa: ASRLDRTDGYT

v_gene: TRBV9
d_gene: TRBD1
j_gene: TRBJ1-4
CDR3aa: ASSVGTGIRNEKLF

v_gene: TRBV7-3
d_gene: TRBD1
j_gene: TRBJ2-1
CDR3aa: ASSLTRRDRDNEQF

v_gene: TRBV12-3/TRBV12-4
d_gene: NA
j_gene: TRBJ2-7
CDR3aa: ASTYRSYEQY

v_gene: TRBV3-1/TRBV3-2
d_gene: TRBD1
j_gene: TRBJ1-3
CDR3aa: ASSRGQGPTIGGNTIY

v_gene: TRBV7-2
d_gene: TRBD2
j_gene: TRBJ2-1
CDR3aa: ASSLALAGGVRNEQF

v_gene: TRBV5-8
d_gene: NA
j_gene: TRBJ1-4
CDR3aa: ASSLGQRSGVEKLF

v_gene: TRBV5-6
d_gene: NA
j_gene: TRBJ1-2
CDR3aa: ASSFQANYGYT

v_gene: TRBV19
d_gene: NA
j_gene: TRBJ1-1
CDR3aa: ASIGHPNTEAF

v_gene: TRBV4-2
d_gene: NA
j_gene: TRBJ1-1
CDR3aa: ASSRTDNTEAF

v_gene: TRBV6-2/TRBV6-3
d_gene: NA
j_gene: TRBJ2-7
CDR3aa: ASSYEVTYEQY

v_gene: TRBV28
d_gene: TRBD1
j_gene: TRBJ1-5
CDR3aa: ASSLYDRANQPQH

v_gene: TRBV15
d_gene: TRBD1
j_gene: TRBJ2-4
CDR3aa: ATSHQGVNSAKNIQY

v_gene: TRBV5-1
d_gene: TRBD2
j_gene: TRBJ2-3
CDR3aa: ASSPSGGLDTQY

v_gene: TRBV10-3
d_gene: NA
j_gene: TRBJ2-7
CDR3aa: AISVSSFSYEQY

v_gene: TRBV5-1
d_gene: TRBD1
j_gene: TRBJ2-1
CDR3aa: ASSIGQETYNEQF

v_gene: TRBV4-3
d_gene: NA
j_gene: TRBJ2-7
CDR3aa: ASSQDLGRGYEQY

v_gene: TRBV7-9
d_gene: TRBD1
j_gene: TRBJ2-3
CDR3aa: ASSASGTGSDTQY

v_gene: TRBV11-2
d_gene: NA
j_gene: TRBJ1-2
CDR3aa: ASSSNGGTGGYT

v_gene: TRBV19
d_gene: TRBD2
j_gene: TRBJ2-4
CDR3aa: ASSISWTSGGTNQNIQY

v_gene: TRBV11-3
d_gene: TRBD2
j_gene: TRBJ2-1
CDR3aa: ASSYGGNSYNEQF

v_gene: TRBV19
d_gene: NA
j_gene: TRBJ1-3
CDR3aa: ASSKGDIPSGNTIY